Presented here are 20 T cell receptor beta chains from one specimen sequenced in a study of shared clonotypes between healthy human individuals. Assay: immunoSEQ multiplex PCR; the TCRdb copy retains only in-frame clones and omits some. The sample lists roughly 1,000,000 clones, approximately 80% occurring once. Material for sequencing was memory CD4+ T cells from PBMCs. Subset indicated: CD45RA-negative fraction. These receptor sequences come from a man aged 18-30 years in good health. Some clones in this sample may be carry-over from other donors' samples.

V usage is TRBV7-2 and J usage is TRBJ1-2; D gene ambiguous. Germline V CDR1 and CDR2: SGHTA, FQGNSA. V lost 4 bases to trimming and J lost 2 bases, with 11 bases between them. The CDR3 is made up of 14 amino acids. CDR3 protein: CASSWEGGNYGYTF. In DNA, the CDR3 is TGTGCCAGCAGCTGGGAGGGAGGGAACTATGGCTACACCTTC.

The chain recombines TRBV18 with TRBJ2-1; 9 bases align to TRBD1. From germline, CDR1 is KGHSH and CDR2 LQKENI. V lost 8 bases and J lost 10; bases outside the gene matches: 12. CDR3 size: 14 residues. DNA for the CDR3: TGTGCCAGCCATCACCGGGACAGGGCAGGCGAGCAGTTCTTC. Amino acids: CASHHRDRAGEQFF. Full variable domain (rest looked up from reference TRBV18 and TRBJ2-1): NAGVMQNPRHLVRRRGQEARLRCSPMKGHSHVYWYRQLPEEGLKFMVYLQKENIIDESGMPKERFSAEFPKEGPSILRIQQVVRGDSAAYFCASHHRDRAGEQFFGPGTRLTVL.

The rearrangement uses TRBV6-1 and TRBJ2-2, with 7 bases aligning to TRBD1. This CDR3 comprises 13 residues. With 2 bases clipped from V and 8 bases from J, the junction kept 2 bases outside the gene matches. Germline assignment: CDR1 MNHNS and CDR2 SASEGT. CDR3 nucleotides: TGTGCCAGCAGTGAAAGGGGGCCAGGGGAGCTGTTTTTT. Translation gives CASSERGPGELFF.

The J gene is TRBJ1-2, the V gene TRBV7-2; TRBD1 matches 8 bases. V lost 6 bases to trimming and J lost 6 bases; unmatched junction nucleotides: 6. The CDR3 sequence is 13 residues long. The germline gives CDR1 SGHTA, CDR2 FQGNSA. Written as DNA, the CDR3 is TGTGCCAGCAGTTTCGCAGGGGGCGATGGCTACACCTTC. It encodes CASSFAGGDGYTF.

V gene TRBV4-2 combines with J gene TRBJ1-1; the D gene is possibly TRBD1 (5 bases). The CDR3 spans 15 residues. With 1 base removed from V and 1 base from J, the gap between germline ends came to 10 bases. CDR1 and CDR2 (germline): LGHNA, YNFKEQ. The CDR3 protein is CASSQVQGWNTEAFF. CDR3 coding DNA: TGTGCCAGCAGCCAAGTTCAGGGATGGAACACTGAAGCTTTCTTT.

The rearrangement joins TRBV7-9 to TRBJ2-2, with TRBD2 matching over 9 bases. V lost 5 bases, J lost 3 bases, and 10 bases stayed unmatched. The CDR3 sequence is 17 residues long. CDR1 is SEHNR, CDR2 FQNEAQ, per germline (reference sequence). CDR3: CASSPPGTSRHTGELFF. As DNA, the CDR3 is TGTGCCAGCAGCCCCCCCGGGACTAGCAGACACACCGGGGAGCTGTTTTTT.

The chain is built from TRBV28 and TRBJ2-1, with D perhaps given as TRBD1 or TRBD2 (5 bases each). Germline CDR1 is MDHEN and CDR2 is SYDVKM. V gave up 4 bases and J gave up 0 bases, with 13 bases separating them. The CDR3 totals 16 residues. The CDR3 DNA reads TGTGCCAGCAGTTCGCACGGGACCACCTCCTACAATGAGCAGTTCTTC. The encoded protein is CASSSHGTTSYNEQFF.

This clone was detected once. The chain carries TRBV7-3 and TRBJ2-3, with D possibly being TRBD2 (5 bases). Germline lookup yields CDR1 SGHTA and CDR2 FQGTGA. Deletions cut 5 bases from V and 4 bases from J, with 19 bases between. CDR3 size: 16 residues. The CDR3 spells CASSRGAVMGADTQYF. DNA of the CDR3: TGTGCCAGCAGCCGAGGAGCGGTGATGGGTGCAGATACGCAGTATTTT.

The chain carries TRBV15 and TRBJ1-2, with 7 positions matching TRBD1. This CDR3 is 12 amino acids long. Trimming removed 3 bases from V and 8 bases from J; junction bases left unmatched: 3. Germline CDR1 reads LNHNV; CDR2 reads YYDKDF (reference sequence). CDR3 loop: CATSRGGQGYTF. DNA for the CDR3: TGTGCCACCAGCAGGGGGGGACAGGGCTACACCTTC.

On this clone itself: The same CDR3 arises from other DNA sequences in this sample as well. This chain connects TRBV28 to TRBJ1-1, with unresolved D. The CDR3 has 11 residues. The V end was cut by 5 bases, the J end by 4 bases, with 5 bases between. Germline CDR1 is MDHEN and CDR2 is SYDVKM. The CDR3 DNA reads TGTGCCAGCAGTAGCGGCACTGAAGCTTTCTTT. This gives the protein CASSSGTEAFF.

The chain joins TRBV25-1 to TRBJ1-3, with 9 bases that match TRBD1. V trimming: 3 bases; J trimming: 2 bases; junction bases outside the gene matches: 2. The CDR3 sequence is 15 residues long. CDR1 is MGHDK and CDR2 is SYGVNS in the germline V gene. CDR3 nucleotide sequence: TGTGCCAGCAGTGATTACAGGGGGCCTGGAAACACCATATATTTT. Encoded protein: CASSDYRGPGNTIYF.

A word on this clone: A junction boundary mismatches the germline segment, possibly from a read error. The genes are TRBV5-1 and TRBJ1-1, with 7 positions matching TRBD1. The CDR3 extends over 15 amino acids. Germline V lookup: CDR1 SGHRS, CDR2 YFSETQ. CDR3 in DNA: TGCGCCAGCCGCTTAACTCAGGGGGTGAACACTGAAGCTTTCTTT. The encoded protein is CASRLTQGVNTEAFF.

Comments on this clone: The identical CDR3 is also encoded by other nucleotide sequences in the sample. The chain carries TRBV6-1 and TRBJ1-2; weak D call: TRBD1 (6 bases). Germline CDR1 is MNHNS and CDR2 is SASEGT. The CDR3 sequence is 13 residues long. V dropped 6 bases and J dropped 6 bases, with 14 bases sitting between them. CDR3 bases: TGTGCCAGCAGCGCACAGGGAGGGGATGGCTACACCTTC. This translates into CASSAQGGDGYTF.

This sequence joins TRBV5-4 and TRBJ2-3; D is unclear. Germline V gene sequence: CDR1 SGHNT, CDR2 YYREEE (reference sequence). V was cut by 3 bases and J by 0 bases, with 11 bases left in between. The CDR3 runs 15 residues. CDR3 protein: CASSSSRPSTDTQYF. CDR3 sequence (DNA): TGTGCCAGCAGCTCGTCACGACCTAGCACAGATACGCAGTATTTT.

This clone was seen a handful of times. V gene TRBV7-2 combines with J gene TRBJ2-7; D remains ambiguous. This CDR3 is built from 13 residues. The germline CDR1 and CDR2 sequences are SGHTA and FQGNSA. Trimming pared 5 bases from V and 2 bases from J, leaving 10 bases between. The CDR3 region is CASSQDPTYEQYF. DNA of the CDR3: TGTGCCAGCAGCCAGGACCCGACCTACGAGCAGTACTTC.

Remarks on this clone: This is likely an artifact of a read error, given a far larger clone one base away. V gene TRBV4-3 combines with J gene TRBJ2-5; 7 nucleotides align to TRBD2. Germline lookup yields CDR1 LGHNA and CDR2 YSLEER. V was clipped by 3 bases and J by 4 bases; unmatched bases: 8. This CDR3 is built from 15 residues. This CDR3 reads CASSQDPGLRETQYF. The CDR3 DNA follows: TGCGCCAGCAGCCAGGACCCGGGACTACGAGAGACCCAGTACTTC.

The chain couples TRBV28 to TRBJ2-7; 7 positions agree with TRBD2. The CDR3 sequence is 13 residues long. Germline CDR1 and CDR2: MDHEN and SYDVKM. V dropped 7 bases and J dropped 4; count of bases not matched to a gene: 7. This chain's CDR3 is CASKKGGRYEQYF. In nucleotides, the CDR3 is TGTGCCAGCAAGAAGGGCGGGAGATACGAGCAGTACTTC.

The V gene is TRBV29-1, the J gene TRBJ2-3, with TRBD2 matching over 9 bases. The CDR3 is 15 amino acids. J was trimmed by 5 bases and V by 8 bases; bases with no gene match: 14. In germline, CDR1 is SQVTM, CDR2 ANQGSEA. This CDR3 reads CSFGGPSGMGDTQYF. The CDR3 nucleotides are TGCAGCTTTGGGGGCCCTAGCGGGATGGGAGATACGCAGTATTTT.

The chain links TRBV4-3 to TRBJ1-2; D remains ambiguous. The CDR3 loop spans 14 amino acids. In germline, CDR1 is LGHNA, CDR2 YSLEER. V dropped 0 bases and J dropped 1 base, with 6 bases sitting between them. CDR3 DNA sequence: TGCGCCAGCAGCCAAGACAGGTTTAACTATGGCTACACCTTC. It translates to CASSQDRFNYGYTF.

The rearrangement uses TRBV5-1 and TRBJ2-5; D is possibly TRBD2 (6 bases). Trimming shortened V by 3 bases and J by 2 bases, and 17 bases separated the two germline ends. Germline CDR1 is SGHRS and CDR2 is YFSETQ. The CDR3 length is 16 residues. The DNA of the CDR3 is TGCGCCAGCAGCTCGGGGGTCCCCCCGCATCAAGAGACCCAGTACTTC. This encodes CASSSGVPPHQETQYF.